Following are 29 T cell receptor beta chains from one sample sequenced in a study of T cell responses to AZD1222 COVID-19 vaccine. Libraries were prepared by immunoSEQ multiplex PCR; TCRdb keeps only in-frame clonotypes and omits some of them. The data show approximately 79,000 clones, 88% seen once. The sequencing used peripheral blood, collected on day 0 of AZD1222 vaccination. All receptors come from an adult in good health.

The V call is TRBV7-9, the J call TRBJ1-4; TRBD1 matches 8 bases. The junction had 6 bases not matched to a gene; V was cut back by 4 bases and J by 5 bases. The CDR3 sequence is 15 residues long. Per germline, CDR1 SEHNR and CDR2 FQNEAQ (reference sequence). CDR3 sequence reads: CASSSGTGPNEKLFF. The CDR3 nucleotides are TGTGCCAGCAGCTCAGGGACAGGACCAAATGAAAAACTGTTTTTT.

CDR3 DNA: TGTGCCAGCAGCTCAAGGAAGGGAAGGTCCTACAATGAGCAGTTCTTC. It is translated as CASSSRKGRSYNEQFF. The chain carries TRBV7-9 and TRBJ2-1, with unresolved D. The V and J ends lost 4 bases and 1 base respectively, with 14 bases between them. Germline CDR1 reads SEHNR; CDR2 reads FQNEAQ (reference sequence). This CDR3 contains 16 residues.

The V and J genes are TRBV10-1 and TRBJ2-1; a weak D match, TRBD1 (6 bases). The V end lost 4 bases, the J end lost 6 bases, and 7 bases lay between the germline ends. CDR3 length equals 12 residues. CDR1 is WNHNN, CDR2 SYGVQD, per germline (reference sequence). The CDR3 bases are TGCGCCAGCAGTGGGACAGCCAATGAGCAGTTCTTC. This codes for CASSGTANEQFF.

The CDR3 DNA is TGCGCCAGCAGCCCGGGAGGGCAGGGGGCTTTATATGGCTACACCTTC. This sequence encodes CASSPGGQGALYGYTF. The rearrangement uses TRBV5-1 and TRBJ1-2; 8 positions agree with TRBD1. CDR3 size: 16 residues. Germline V CDR1 and CDR2: SGHRS, YFSETQ. With 4 bases clipped from V and 5 bases from J, the junction kept 13 bases outside the gene matches.

This chain connects TRBV24-1 to TRBJ2-1, with a weak D call TRBD2 (5 bases). Germline loops: CDR1 KGHDR, CDR2 SFDVKD. CDR3 size: 12 residues. V lost 5 bases and J 12 bases, leaving 13 bases between the germline ends. In DNA, the CDR3 is TGTGCCACCAGTGGGAGCGATGGGAGGCAGTTCTTC. Its translation: CATSGSDGRQFF.

This clone was picked up one time. The genes are TRBV21-1 and TRBJ2-3. TRBV21-1 is tagged as a pseudogene. The CDR3 extends over 14 amino acids. The CDR3 coding sequence is TGTGCCAGCAGCAAAGGTGGGTCCACAGATACGCAGTATTTT. Translation gives CASSKGGSTDTQYF.

The chain recombines TRBV7-2 with TRBJ2-7; no clear D gene. CDR1 and CDR2 from the germline V gene are SGHTA and FQGNSA. Trimming stripped 1 base from V and 4 bases from J, with 14 bases between. The CDR3 has 15 residues. The CDR3 nucleotides read TGTGCCAGCAGCTTAGACCCCCTCCCCCTTTACGAGCAGTACTTC. Translation: CASSLDPLPLYEQYF.

This chain connects TRBV7-2 to TRBJ2-2; TRBD2 matches at 8 bases. Germline V lookup: CDR1 SGHTA, CDR2 FQGNSA. The length of the CDR3 is 16 residues. V trimming: 4 bases; J trimming: 1 base; junction bases outside the gene matches: 5. The CDR3: CASSWAGGENTGELFF. The CDR3 coding sequence is TGTGCCAGCAGCTGGGCGGGGGGCGAGAACACCGGGGAGCTGTTTTTT.

This chain joins TRBV7-2 and TRBJ2-3; 9 bases fit TRBD2. This CDR3 has 14 residues. CDR1 SGHTA and CDR2 FQGNSA come from the germline V gene. The ends lost 4 bases at V and 4 bases at J; junction bases unmatched: 3. This chain's CDR3 is CASSSAGGPDTQYF. CDR3 nucleotide sequence: TGTGCCAGCAGCTCGGCGGGAGGGCCAGATACGCAGTATTTT.

A remark on this clone: The junction and the germline gene differ at one end; a read error may be behind it. CDR3 region: CASSRYPMDSSQPQHF. CDR3 DNA sequence: TGTGCCAGCAGCCGATACCCAATGGATAGCAGTCAGCCCCAGCATTTT. The chain uses TRBV3-1 (or the pseudogene TRBV3-2) and TRBJ1-5; no clear D gene. The CDR3 totals 16 residues. CDR1 and CDR2 from the germline V gene are LGHDT and YNNKEL (reference sequence).

A single count supports this clone. This chain joins TRBV30 and TRBJ2-2, with TRBD2 identical over 14 bases. Germline CDR1 reads GTSNPN; CDR2 reads SVGIG (reference sequence). This CDR3 has 19 residues. V gave up 2 bases and J gave up 6 bases; unmatched junction bases: 14. This chain's CDR3 is CAWSKGQGTSGSVAGELFF. CDR3 in DNA: TGTGCCTGGAGTAAGGGACAGGGGACTAGCGGGAGCGTGGCCGGGGAGCTGTTTTTT.

The chain couples TRBV16 to TRBJ2-7; 8 nucleotides align to TRBD2. With V trimmed by 0 bases and J by 12 bases, 10 bases remained unmatched. Germline values: CDR1 KGHSY, CDR2 FQNENV. The CDR3 is 14 residues long. This CDR3 is CASSQSSTSGNPYF. The CDR3 DNA follows: TGTGCCAGCAGCCAATCGAGTACTAGCGGAAACCCGTACTTC.

The rearrangement links TRBV5-5 to TRBJ2-5; D gene unclear. CDR3 length equals 13 residues. V dropped 3 bases and J dropped 5 bases, with 11 bases sitting between them. Germline CDR1 reads SGHKS; CDR2 reads YYEKEE (reference sequence). CDR3 region: CASSSTHGETQYF. Written as DNA, the CDR3 is TGTGCCAGCAGCTCCACCCACGGCGAGACCCAGTACTTC.

This clone has just one count. V gene TRBV5-1 combines with J gene TRBJ2-3; D is perhaps TRBD2 (6 bases). Germline V CDR1 and CDR2: SGHRS, YFSETQ. Trimming took off 0 bases at V and 0 bases at J, with 11 bases between the two ends. This CDR3 spans 16 amino acids. For the CDR3, the DNA is TGCGCCAGCAGCTTGGAACCCCTAGCGAGCACAGATACGCAGTATTTT. Amino acid sequence: CASSLEPLASTDTQYF.

The chain has TRBV7-2 and TRBJ1-6; 8 positions agree with TRBD1. The V gene end was trimmed by 8 bases and the J gene end by 4 bases; junction bases not matched to a gene: 13. Germline-derived CDR1 and CDR2 are SGHTA and FQGNSA. This CDR3 spans 17 amino acids. The CDR3 region has the DNA TGTGCCAGCGCCACCATTGGGAGGGACAGGTATAATTCACCCCTCCACTTT. This translates into CASATIGRDRYNSPLHF.

The genes are TRBV5-1 and TRBJ1-5; weak D call: TRBD1 (5 bases). The CDR3 spans 16 residues. Germline lookup yields CDR1 SGHRS and CDR2 YFSETQ. V gave up 4 bases and J gave up 0 bases, with 14 bases separating them. Here the CDR3 reads CASSKDGGDSNQPQHF. The CDR3 DNA sequence: TGCGCCAGCAGCAAGGATGGGGGAGATAGCAATCAGCCCCAGCATTTT.

The chain employs TRBV7-2 and TRBJ1-3, with TRBD1 matching 7 bases. The CDR3 covers 16 residues. CDR1 and CDR2 from the germline V gene are SGHTA and FQGNSA. V was pared by 5 bases and J by 0 bases, with 7 bases of the junction left unmatched. CDR3 nucleotide sequence: TGTGCCAGCAGCCCAGGACAGGTAGCCTCTGGAAACACCATATATTTT. Its protein is CASSPGQVASGNTIYF.

This chain uses TRBV6-5 with TRBJ1-1, with D maybe TRBD1 (5 bases). Trimming took 7 bases from V and 7 from J, leaving 16 bases between them. Germline CDR1 reads MNHEY; CDR2 reads SVGAGI. CDR3 length equals 13 residues. CDR3 nucleotides: TGTGCCAGCACCGAACTCGGGGCAGTTGAAGCTTTCTTT. Amino acid sequence: CASTELGAVEAFF.

The V gene is TRBV9, the J gene TRBJ1-6; D perhaps matches TRBD1 (6 bases). The V end was cut by 0 bases, the J end by 0 bases, with 13 bases between. The CDR3 extends over 18 amino acids. CDR1 and CDR2 (germline): SGDLS, YYNGEE. The chain's CDR3 is CASSVEGGQSSYNSPLHF. The CDR3, as DNA: TGTGCCAGCAGCGTAGAGGGGGGCCAGAGCTCCTATAATTCACCCCTCCACTTT.

CDR3 loop: CASSLGGTLDYEQYF. Here the CDR3 DNA reads TGTGCCAGCAGTTTAGGCGGAACTCTAGACTACGAGCAGTACTTC. V and J are TRBV28 and TRBJ2-7, with D unresolved. Germline V gene data show CDR1 as MDHEN and CDR2 as SYDVKM. Trimming took off 2 bases at V and 3 bases at J, with 14 bases between the two ends. The CDR3 loop spans 15 amino acids. Supplemented by reference TRBV28 and TRBJ2-7, the full variable domain reads DVKVTQSSRYLVKRTGEKVFLECVQDMDHENMFWYRQDPGLGLRLIYFSYDVKMKEKGDIPEGYSVSREKKERFSLILESASTNQTSMYLCASSLGGTLDYEQYFGPGTRLTVT.

This clone has just one count. This chain connects TRBV11-2 to TRBJ2-1, with 13 bases identical to TRBD2. Germline values: CDR1 SGHAT, CDR2 FQNNGV. V shed 2 bases, J shed 4 bases, and the junction held 5 bases outside the gene matches. The CDR3 runs 17 residues. In DNA, the CDR3 is TGTGCCAGCAGCTTACGGACTAGCGGGAGTTCTTACAATGAGCAGTTCTTC. Translated, it gives CASSLRTSGSSYNEQFF.

The chain carries TRBV19 and TRBJ2-3; 7 bases are shared with TRBD2. Unmatched junction bases numbered 6, after V lost 5 bases and J lost 1 base. From germline, CDR1 is LNHDA and CDR2 SQIVND (reference sequence). This CDR3 contains 15 residues. The CDR3 region is CASSDGGRGTDTQYF. DNA of the CDR3: TGTGCCAGTAGTGACGGCGGGAGAGGCACAGATACGCAGTATTTT.

V usage is TRBV7-8 and J usage is TRBJ1-4; D is unclear. Germline V gene sequence: CDR1 SGHVS, CDR2 FQNEAQ. V was shortened by 1 base and J by 7 bases, with 4 bases between the two germline ends. The CDR3 covers 12 residues. CDR3 bases: TGTGCCAGCAGCTTAGTTGGTGAAAAACTGTTTTTT. Protein sequence: CASSLVGEKLFF.

This chain links TRBV10-1 with TRBJ2-2, with D perhaps TRBD1 (6 bases). This CDR3 is built from 14 residues. The germline V gene encodes CDR1 WNHNN and CDR2 SYGVQD (reference sequence). V was trimmed by 4 bases and J by 6 bases, leaving 12 bases between them. The DNA of the CDR3 is TGCGCCAGCAGTGTCTCACAGGGCTCCGGGGAGCTGTTTTTT. It encodes CASSVSQGSGELFF.

V is TRBV15 and J is TRBJ1-1, with 8 bases identical to TRBD1. CDR3 length: 15 residues. The junction had 6 bases not matched to a gene; V was cut back by 1 base and J by 5 bases. CDR1 and CDR2 from the germline V gene are LNHNV and YYDKDF (reference sequence). The CDR3, as DNA: TGTGCCACCAGCAGAGTCGGACAGGGCGGTACTGAAGCTTTCTTT. Translated: CATSRVGQGGTEAFF.

The chain carries TRBV3-1 (or the pseudogene TRBV3-2) and TRBJ1-6; a possible D gene is TRBD1 (5 bases). The CDR3 is 15 amino acids. Germline CDR1 is LGHDT and CDR2 is YNNKEL (reference sequence). V lost 3 bases and J 10 bases, leaving 16 bases between the germline ends. The CDR3 sequence: CASSQGRVEGSPLHF. The CDR3 DNA reads TGTGCCAGCAGCCAGGGAAGGGTTGAGGGGTCACCCCTCCACTTT.

The CDR3 region is CASSDPAKNIQYF. CDR3 in DNA: TGTGCCAGCAGCGACCCGGCCAAAAACATTCAGTACTTC. J is TRBJ2-4 and V is TRBV7-9; D gene ambiguous. Between the trimmed V and J ends, which lost 5 bases and 1 base, there was a span of 6 bases. Germline V gene sequence: CDR1 SEHNR, CDR2 FQNEAQ (reference sequence). The CDR3 has 13 residues. Complete variable domain (other parts from reference TRBV7-9 and TRBJ2-4): DTGVSQNPRHKITKRGQNVTFRCDPISEHNRLYWYRQTLGQGPEFLTYFQNEAQLEKSRLLSDRFSAERPKGSFSTLEIQRTEQGDSAMYLCASSDPAKNIQYFGAGTRLSVL.

This clone showed up just once. V usage is TRBV5-4 and J usage is TRBJ1-1, with D hard to call. CDR1 is SGHNT and CDR2 is YYREEE in the germline V gene (reference sequence). The V end was cut by 2 bases, the J end by 0 bases, with 11 bases between. The CDR3 totals 15 residues. The CDR3 here is CASSFPGAMNTEAFF. The CDR3 nucleotides are TGTGCCAGCAGCTTTCCAGGAGCTATGAACACTGAAGCTTTCTTT.

V is TRBV19 and J is TRBJ1-1, with D perhaps TRBD1 (5 bases). Trimming shortened V by 6 bases and J by 4 bases, and 18 bases separated the two germline ends. CDR1 and CDR2 from the germline V gene are LNHDA and SQIVND (reference sequence). The length of the CDR3 is 15 residues. This CDR3 is CASRPQEGRGTEAFF. The CDR3 region has the DNA TGTGCCAGTAGACCCCAAGAGGGACGGGGCACTGAAGCTTTCTTT. Together with reference TRBV19 and TRBJ1-1, the CDR3 gives the full variable domain: DGGITQSPKYLFRKEGQNVTLSCEQNLNHDAMYWYRQDPGQGLRLIYYSQIVNDFQKGDIAEGYSVSREKKESFPLTVTSAQKNPTAFYLCASRPQEGRGTEAFFGQGTRLTVV.